This T cell receptor beta chain was recovered during a study of cytomegalovirus exposure and HLA in healthy donors (dated by TCRdb to the late 2010s). For the wider study: In an earlier analysis of several hundred of the donors, 250 to 300 Gb of sequence data and 90 million to 120 million unique TCR beta sequences from roughly 190 million T cells were reported. Of the 300 to 500 genotyped donors, 70% to 90% were placed in the genetic ancestry cluster associated with self-reported Caucasian donors. HLA typing covered class I and class II loci at four-digit resolution. All discovery cohort repertoires had been generated on a single sequencing platform. A later analysis re-examined previously published TCR beta repertoires from more than 650 donors and added high-resolution HLA genotyping to investigate patterns of TCR occurrence. The study used immunosequencing to profile the T cell repertoires of 666 subjects and linked those repertoires to cytomegalovirus serostatus. To decide whether each TCR beta V gene segment behaved as functional or pseudogenic, an earlier analysis of approximately 590 of the donors relied on high-throughput TCR beta sequencing. An early release that covered roughly 600 HLA-typed donors contained approximately 290 gigabases of sequencing data and some 87 million unique TCR sequences. Several DR-DQ haplotypes were handled as single units for association and clustering because linkage in the cohort was strong. Across roughly 420 genotyped donors of the cohort, an average of approximately 200,000 unique TCR beta nucleotide sequences per donor were sequenced, and around 20% of those sequences were non-productive. The number of donors typed differed by locus, with 629-630 for A, B, C, DRB1 and DQB1, more than 500 for DQA1, 600 to 610 for DPA1, and over 400 for DPB1. Besides the first cohort of around 700 subjects, a separate validation cohort made up of roughly 130 different subjects was used. The study combined high-throughput TCR immunosequencing, statistical association of individual TCRs with disease status, and machine learning to predict cytomegalovirus infection status. Genome-wide SNP genotypes for about three fifths of the roughly 670 donors were used in a later genetic analysis, which treated that subset as a discovery cohort. Alongside the repertoire data, information on donor age, sex, ethnicity and CMV serostatus was compiled. Rather than using new phenotypic data, the later analysis identified candidate immune exposures from TCR beta sequences and from how often those sequences occurred across donors. The study aimed to test whether signatures of past pathogen exposure could be identified by cataloging public T cell receptors.

The cohort was made up of approximately 670 healthy bone marrow donors. At the time of sampling, all cohort members were nominally healthy, though unrecorded immune exposures were likely present. The donor was CMV seronegative and was included in the group of a few hundred seronegative cohort members. A peripheral blood sample was provided by each donor, and peripheral blood mononuclear cells were used for TCR beta sequencing. Genomic DNA was extracted from the blood cell samples with the Qiagen DNeasy Blood Extraction Kit. From its cysteine to its phenylalanine, the CDR3 spans 15 amino acids. Only the CDR3 region is kept as DNA, spanning 45 bases read in frame from base 1. CDR1 MGHDK and CDR2 SYGVNS were looked up in the germline V gene. A distance of 7 bases separates the germline ends of V and J, which lose 4 bases and 0 bases respectively. The method was the immunoSEQ multiplex PCR assay. The multiplex PCR relied on a mix of 60 forward primers for TCR Vbeta segments and 13 reverse primers for TCR Jbeta segments. A multiplex PCR assay on genomic DNA amplified the CDR3 region of rearranged TCR beta genes. The amplified TCR beta libraries were sequenced on the Illumina HiSeq System as 87-base-pair reads. On the study's bioinformatics: In a later analysis, 80 million or so unique TCR beta chains were counted across the 650 to 700 repertoires, and some 10 million of these chains were shared by at least two donors. Raw reads were error-corrected and collapsed into unique sequences by a nearest-neighbor algorithm in which closely related sequences were merged to remove PCR and sequencing errors. To assign V, D and J gene segments, CDR3 sequences were aligned to IMGT reference sequences. For a sequence to be retained, a match of at least six nucleotides was required to both a V gene segment and a J gene segment. A rearrangement was called productive if the CDR3 had no stop codons and remained in frame with V and J, and every other rearrangement was called non-productive. Following IMGT convention, CDR3 was defined as the stretch from the second conserved V-encoded cysteine up to the conserved J-encoded phenylalanine. In an earlier analysis of 500 to 650 of the donors, sequences lacking an unambiguous match to a single V gene segment were excluded. In an earlier analysis of some 590 of the donors, a V segment was called functional when productive rearrangements were above 56.7%, and segregating when the standard deviation between donors exceeded 5%. A statistical classification framework was built to diagnose cytomegalovirus status from the catalog of TCR beta chain sequences. V and J gene assignment, in a later analysis, came from comparing TCR nucleotide sequences with IMGT/GENE-DB human TR gene sequences. Using the TCRdist pipeline, a later analysis assigned CDR3 sequences along with most-parsimonious VDJ recombination scenarios. In a later analysis, each TCR beta chain was defined by its CDR3 amino acid sequence together with its V-gene family, and reads without a unique V-gene family were excluded. To address suspected cross-contamination and a sequencing artifact, a later analysis removed roughly 580 highly shared, low-generation-probability nucleotide sequences. A later analysis calculated a clonal expansion index for each public chain from normalized within-repertoire ranks of inferred template counts. Generation probabilities in a later analysis came from a VDJ recombination model fitted to out-of-frame rearrangements, and those results were checked against IGoR. Hypergeometric tests were used in a later analysis to score TCR-TCR, TCR-HLA and TCR-CMV co-occurrence, with a repertoire-size bias correction applied to the TCR pairs. A later analysis estimated false discovery rates by permuting HLA or CMV assignments 20 times. In a later analysis, co-occurring TCRs were grouped using DBSCAN, with TCRdist sequence similarity added in when clustering inside HLA-allele-positive subsets. Repertoires with fewer than 30,000 or more than 120,000 public chains were left out of co-occurrence clustering, as were five repertoires with anomalous nucleotide sharing. The clones in this table, taken by TCRdb from immuneACCESS, are in-frame only. Not every clone is retained; where verified, under half of the shortfall comes from an unresolved V gene, and the cause of the rest is unknown. The V and J calls and clone size are taken from that table; D and trimming were inferred from the DNA. This sample gives under 120,000 clones in total; around 79% of them show up just once. More than 3% of the sample lies in the top ten.

Concerning this clone itself: It has no known antigen specificity. Base qualities are not recorded, but no much larger clone differs from it by a single base.

What the study reported, not specific to this receptor: A cluster of highly shared sequence variants was judged likely to represent a technical artifact of the sequencing pipeline. Linkage disequilibrium might explain the correlated functional status among segregating V segments, but an unknown experimental factor could not be excluded. Strong co-occurrence of HLA alleles, especially DR and DQ, made assigning TCR associations to individual alleles difficult. V-gene and J-gene trimming of TCR beta chains was associated with a missense DCLRE1C variant in a later genetic analysis, and the association was replicated in an independent cohort. A later analysis found that TCR association rates varied across HLA loci, with DRB1 alleles showing the most associated TCRs and HLA-C alleles the fewest. Because HLA typing was missing for some donors at each locus, association tests included only the typed subset. In a later analysis, HLA-associated TCR beta chains showed more clonal expansion and lower generation probabilities than non-associated chains that were equally common. Some IMGT-functional V segments, including TRBV6-2 and TRBV6-3, could not be distinguished by the 87-base-pair reads and were therefore excluded. A few of the identified cytomegalovirus-associated TCR beta chains were confirmed in vitro to be specific for cytomegalovirus antigens. Sequencing depth was assumed to be roughly uniform across donors in the presence/absence analyses, though that assumption may not hold. In both the original and validation cohorts, the classifier was reported to diagnose cytomegalovirus status with high specificity and sensitivity. Compared with the 666-donor mean, donors in an Asian-associated ancestry cluster had fewer N-insertions in productive TCRs, according to a later genetic analysis. According to the authors, the approach could potentially be generalized to other disease states and immunological phenotypes. Broadly in line with IMGT annotations, most TCR beta V segments showed up in productive rearrangements about 87% or about 30% of the time in an earlier analysis of about 500 of the donors. A further reported finding was that TCR beta sequences accurately predicted the HLA-A and HLA-B alleles for most subjects in the first cohort. A total of 150 to 200 TCR beta chains were listed by the study as associated with cytomegalovirus. A later analysis reported that several top co-occurrence clusters appeared linked to parvovirus B19, influenza, CMV and Epstein-Barr virus. In this cohort, only TCR beta chains were sequenced, and detectable features were limited by the absence of alpha or paired-chain data. Specific HLA alleles were associated with over 15,000 TCR beta sequences at a false discovery rate of 0.05 in a later analysis. According to a later analysis, most CMV-associated TCR beta chains appeared to be HLA-restricted, and the HLA associations seemed to be driven largely by CMV exposure. Across donors, most TCR sequences were observed very rarely, whereas some public TCRs were present in many individuals. The only immune exposure information available for the cohort was CMV serostatus. Some 16 rarely observed V segments, including chromosome 9 orphons, were excluded from the earlier analysis of several hundred of the donors because counts were too low.

The clonotype was recovered from a middle-aged woman in good health and CMV-seronegative. Sequenced material: PBMCs. The V and J genes are TRBV25-1 and TRBJ2-6; perhaps TRBD2 is the D gene, with 5 bases matching. CDR3 sequence: CASSVSGSGANVLTF. The nucleotides read TGTGCCAGCAGTGTCAGCGGCTCTGGGGCCAACGTCCTGACTTTC.